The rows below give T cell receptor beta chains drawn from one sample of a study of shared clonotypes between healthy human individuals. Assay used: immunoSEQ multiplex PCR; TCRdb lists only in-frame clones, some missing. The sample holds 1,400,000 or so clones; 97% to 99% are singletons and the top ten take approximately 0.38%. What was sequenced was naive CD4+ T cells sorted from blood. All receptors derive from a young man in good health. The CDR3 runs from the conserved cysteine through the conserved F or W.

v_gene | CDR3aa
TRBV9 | CASSPRPQAGGEKLFF
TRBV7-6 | CASSSRGSSGANVLTF
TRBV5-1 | CASSLEGRNEQFF
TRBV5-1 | CASSWDRDYGYTF
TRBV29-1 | CSVSTGGTGELFF
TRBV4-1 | CASSHGGGAKNIQYF
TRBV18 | CASSPRGQNYEQYF
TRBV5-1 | CASSLLQGAITDTQYF
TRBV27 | CASIRSGTGDTEAFF
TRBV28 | CASSPGTEVGKLFF
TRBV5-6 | CASNVAGGSTNEKLFF
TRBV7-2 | CASSFTYRPYNEQFF
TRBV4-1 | CASSQVWTGLTPHEAFF
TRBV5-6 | CASSFDGTGSTEKLFF
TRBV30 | CAWRGSQGLPYEQYF
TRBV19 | CASIPSGGGNEQFF
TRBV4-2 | CASSQDSDINEQFF
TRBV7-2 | CASSPPNQPQHF
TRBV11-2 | CASKASGAHWSFGDTQYF
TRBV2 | CATQQESGANVLTF
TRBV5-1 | CASRWTDLNTGELFF
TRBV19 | CASSTTGNTDTQYF
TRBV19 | CASSIDRGTEAFF
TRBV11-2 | CASRPGGRTYEQYF
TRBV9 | CASSEGQVTTGEQFF
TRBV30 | CAWKYDYGYTF
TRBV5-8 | CASSQTSRTYNEQFF
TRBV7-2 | CASSLGGRGAATGELFF
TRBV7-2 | CASTPLVTVLTDTQYF
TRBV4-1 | CASSHPWGSNQPQHF
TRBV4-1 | CASRATSGGSYNEQFF
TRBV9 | CASSVSSDANREQYF
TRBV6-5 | CASSLLGGAYEQYF
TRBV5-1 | CASSTGVQFYEQYF